Presented here are 7 T cell receptor beta chains from one specimen sequenced in a study of Ad26.COV2.S vaccination and SARS-CoV-2 variants. Profiled with immunoSEQ multiplex PCR; TCRdb holds only in-frame clones, not every one. The sample carries roughly 460,000 clones, roughly 87% recorded once. Regarding treatment: about 20 received Ad26.COV2.S at low or high dose, single or two shots; roughly 5 received placebo; per-sample allocation not given. The samples were gathered on day 63 after the first injection of vaccine or placebo. This material consisted of peripheral blood, taken in a trial of Ad26.COV2.S vaccine versus placebo. These receptors were taken from a person aged 18-65 years who received the Ad26.COV2.S COVID-19 vaccine or a placebo.

The V gene is TRBV6-2 or TRBV6-3, the J gene TRBJ2-1, with TRBD2 matching over 13 bases. Germline V gives CDR1 MNHEY, CDR2 SVGEGT. V lost 6 bases and J lost 8; bases outside the gene matches: 7. The length of the CDR3 is 15 residues. The CDR3 loop is CASSPGLAGAYEQFF. CDR3 nucleotides: TGTGCCAGCAGCCCTGGACTAGCGGGAGCCTATGAGCAGTTCTTC.

The chain links TRBV19 to TRBJ2-3; D is unclear. The germline V and J ends were trimmed by 5 bases and 5 bases, with 11 bases remaining between them. The CDR3 runs to 13 residues. Germline V CDR1 and CDR2: LNHDA, SQIVND (reference sequence). CDR3 nucleotides: TGTGCCAGTAGTGCACCGGTGGTAGATACGCAGTATTTT. It specifies CASSAPVVDTQYF.

The V and J genes are TRBV19 and TRBJ2-2; possible D gene TRBD2, 5 bases. The V gene's germline CDR1 is LNHDA and CDR2 SQIVND (reference sequence). Between the trimmed V and J ends, which lost 5 bases and 1 base, there was a span of 20 bases. The CDR3 consists of 18 residues. CDR3: CASSALSLRGRNTGELFF. In nucleotides, the CDR3 is TGTGCCAGTAGTGCTCTCAGTTTGCGAGGGCGGAACACCGGGGAGCTGTTTTTT.

The chain joins TRBV2 to TRBJ1-4; 9 nucleotides align to TRBD1. This CDR3 comprises 15 residues. The trim removed 5 bases at V and 7 bases at J, leaving 8 bases unmatched. Germline V lookup: CDR1 SNHLY, CDR2 FYNNEI. CDR3 protein: CASSPPTGGSEKLFF. CDR3 coding DNA: TGTGCCAGCAGTCCCCCGACAGGGGGTTCTGAAAAACTGTTTTTT.

The chain recombines TRBV7-9 with TRBJ2-5, with D possibly TRBD2 on 5 matching bases. Trimming shortened V by 2 bases and J by 9 bases, and 10 bases separated the two germline ends. The CDR3 is 12 residues long. Germline V lookup: CDR1 SEHNR, CDR2 FQNEAQ (reference sequence). Here the CDR3 reads CASSLMRAAQYF. CDR3 DNA sequence: TGTGCCAGCAGCTTAATGAGGGCGGCCCAGTACTTC.

The chain is built from TRBV15 and TRBJ2-3; TRBD1 aligns across 9 bases. CDR3 length equals 19 residues. Germline trimming cut 0 bases from V and 1 base from J; bases unmatched to any gene: 11. The germline CDR1 and CDR2 sequences are LNHNV and YYDKDF (reference sequence). The CDR3: CATSRDWGGTGIRTDTQYF. The CDR3 DNA reads TGTGCCACCAGCAGAGATTGGGGTGGGACAGGGATCCGCACAGATACGCAGTATTTT.

The genes are TRBV7-9 and TRBJ2-5; maybe TRBD2 (6 bases). There are 13 residues in the CDR3. The V and J ends lost 5 bases and 10 bases respectively, with 17 bases between them. Germline lookup yields CDR1 SEHNR and CDR2 FQNEAQ (reference sequence). The CDR3 protein is CASSPDYTGDQYF. The CDR3 nucleotides are TGTGCCAGCAGCCCGGACTATACGGGGGACCAGTACTTC.